Listed below are T cell receptor beta chains from one sample, sequenced in a study of blood T cell repertoires in COVID-19. The table came from immunoSEQ multiplex PCR; TCRdb's copy has only in-frame clones and leaves some out. The top ten clones hold 4% to 5.5% of a sample with around 60,000 clones, 55% to 75% of them seen once. Source material: peripheral blood. All receptors derive from a woman between 70 and 85 years old with COVID-19, enrolled during active disease. Both conserved end residues are part of each CDR3. The order of the fields is clone size, J gene, D gene, V gene, CDR3 protein, CDR3 DNA. D genes are given only for firm matches. Clone size, where shown, is once, few, many, or a class for clones that have expanded.

size: few; J: TRBJ1-1; D: TRBD1; V: TRBV5-1; CDR3: CASGRGQAQDTEAFF; DNA: TGCGCCAGCGGTAGGGGGCAGGCGCAAGACACTGAAGCTTTCTTT
size: NA; J: TRBJ2-1; D: TRBD2; V: TRBV6-5; CDR3: CATSLSGGINEQFF; DNA: TGTGCCACCTCTCTTAGCGGGGGAATCAATGAGCAGTTCTTC
size: few; J: TRBJ1-6; D: TRBD1; V: TRBV15; CDR3: CATSRDFFPEWGQGSGSPLHF; DNA: TGTGCCACCAGCAGAGATTTTTTCCCGGAATGGGGACAGGGTTCGGGTTCACCCCTCCACTTT
size: few; J: TRBJ1-2; D: TRBD1; V: TRBV12-3/TRBV12-4; CDR3: CASSPGQGGYTF; DNA: TGTGCCAGCAGTCCCGGACAGGGTGGATACACCTTC
size: NA; J: TRBJ2-1; D: TRBD2; V: TRBV7-2; CDR3: CASSLGQRDGGTEQFF; DNA: TGTGCCAGCAGCTTAGGTCAGCGGGACGGGGGTACTGAGCAGTTCTTC
size: NA; J: TRBJ1-5; D: NA; V: TRBV10-3; CDR3: CAIRAVSNQPQHF; DNA: TGTGCCATCCGTGCGGTTAGCAATCAGCCCCAGCATTTT
size: NA; J: TRBJ1-5; D: NA; V: TRBV18; CDR3: CASSPSLSEPQHF; DNA: TGTGCCAGCTCACCATCTCTGAGTGAGCCCCAGCATTTT
size: NA; J: TRBJ2-3; D: NA; V: TRBV5-1; CDR3: CASSLATGHTDTQYF; DNA: TGCGCCAGCAGCTTGGCTACAGGGCACACAGATACGCAGTATTTT
size: NA; J: TRBJ2-7; D: NA; V: TRBV5-1; CDR3: CASRLAHSYEQYF; DNA: TGCGCCAGCAGACTGGCCCACAGCTACGAGCAGTACTTC
size: NA; J: TRBJ2-3; D: NA; V: TRBV11-3; CDR3: CASSGRADTQYF; DNA: TGTGCCAGCAGTGGCAGGGCAGATACGCAGTATTTT
size: NA; J: TRBJ2-3; D: TRBD2; V: TRBV2; CDR3: CASRWRGDTDTQYF; DNA: TGTGCCAGCAGGTGGCGGGGGGACACAGATACGCAGTATTTT
size: NA; J: TRBJ1-5; D: NA; V: TRBV19; CDR3: CASSPIQAQPQHF; DNA: TGTGCCAGTAGTCCTATTCAGGCTCAGCCCCAGCATTTT
size: NA; J: TRBJ2-1; D: TRBD2; V: TRBV3-1/TRBV3-2; CDR3: CASRHSGSGINEQFF; DNA: TGTGCCAGCAGACATAGCGGGAGCGGGATCAATGAGCAGTTCTTC
size: NA; J: TRBJ1-5; D: NA; V: TRBV6-6; CDR3: CASSYSTAQGGQPQHF; DNA: TGTGCCAGCAGTTACTCAACTGCGCAGGGAGGCCAGCCCCAGCATTTT
size: NA; J: TRBJ2-4; D: TRBD2; V: TRBV13; CDR3: CASSGRGSAKNIQYF; DNA: TGTGCCAGCAGCGGGAGGGGATCAGCCAAAAACATTCAGTACTTC
size: NA; J: TRBJ1-1; D: NA; V: TRBV5-1; CDR3: CASSLDLRGNTEAFF; DNA: TGCGCCAGCAGCTTGGACCTGCGGGGAAACACTGAAGCTTTCTTT
size: NA; J: TRBJ1-1; D: NA; V: TRBV12-3/TRBV12-4; CDR3: CASRGLMNTEAFF; DNA: TGTGCCAGCCGGGGTCTCATGAACACTGAAGCTTTCTTT
size: NA; J: TRBJ2-5; D: NA; V: TRBV7-8; CDR3: CASSLASRYETQYF; DNA: TGTGCCAGCAGCTTAGCGAGCCGTTACGAGACCCAGTACTTC
size: NA; J: TRBJ1-2; D: NA; V: TRBV9; CDR3: CASSAPIAERDYGYTF; DNA: TGTGCCAGCAGCGCCCCGATTGCAGAGAGGGACTATGGCTACACCTTC
size: NA; J: TRBJ2-5; D: TRBD1; V: TRBV29-1; CDR3: CSVGTGVNQETQYF; DNA: TGCAGCGTGGGGACAGGGGTAAACCAAGAGACCCAGTACTTC
size: NA; J: TRBJ2-2; D: TRBD2; V: TRBV6-4; CDR3: CASSDSGGGAAGELFF; DNA: TGTGCCAGCAGTGACTCCGGCGGGGGGGCCGCCGGGGAGCTGTTTTTT
size: NA; J: TRBJ1-6; D: NA; V: TRBV11-3; CDR3: CASSLGQEGSPLHF; DNA: TGTGCCAGCAGCTTAGGGCAGGAAGGATCACCCCTCCACTTT
size: NA; J: TRBJ2-4; D: TRBD2; V: TRBV7-2; CDR3: CASSSTTGGNIQYF; DNA: TGTGCCAGCAGCTCAACCACCGGGGGGAACATTCAGTACTTC
size: NA; J: TRBJ2-2; D: NA; V: TRBV7-9; CDR3: CASSLGGLTTGELFF; DNA: TGTGCCAGCAGCTTAGGGGGGCTTACCACCGGGGAGCTGTTTTTT
size: NA; J: TRBJ1-6; D: NA; V: TRBV29-1; CDR3: CSVRDTPDNSPLHF; DNA: TGCAGCGTCCGGGACACTCCAGATAATTCACCCCTCCACTTT
size: once; J: TRBJ1-1; D: NA; V: TRBV19; CDR3: CASSTGWSRAEAFF; DNA: TGTGCCAGTAGTACAGGGTGGTCTCGCGCTGAAGCTTTCTTT
size: NA; J: TRBJ2-2; D: TRBD2; V: TRBV24-1; CDR3: CATSERTSGRANTGELFF; DNA: TGTGCCACCAGTGAGCGGACTAGCGGGAGGGCCAACACCGGGGAGCTGTTTTTT
size: NA; J: TRBJ2-1; D: TRBD2; V: TRBV19; CDR3: CASTGWGGGDEQFF; DNA: TGTGCCAGTACTGGTTGGGGGGGAGGAGATGAGCAGTTCTTC
size: NA; J: TRBJ2-3; D: NA; V: TRBV2; CDR3: CATAAPRGTDTQYF; DNA: TGTGCCACCGCGGCACCCCGAGGTACAGATACGCAGTATTTT
size: NA; J: TRBJ1-4; D: TRBD1; V: TRBV19; CDR3: CASSIEPQGAREKLFF; DNA: TGTGCCAGTAGTATAGAACCACAGGGGGCGCGGGAAAAACTGTTTTTT
size: NA; J: TRBJ1-2; D: TRBD1; V: TRBV28; CDR3: CASSLGGQSYGYTF; DNA: TGTGCCAGCAGTTTAGGGGGACAGTCTTATGGCTACACCTTC
size: NA; J: TRBJ2-2; D: NA; V: TRBV21-1; CDR3: CASSNRQPWDTGELFF; DNA: TGTGCCAGCAGCAACAGACAACCTTGGGACACCGGGGAGCTGTTTTTT
size: NA; J: TRBJ1-1; D: NA; V: TRBV9; CDR3: CASSGVGRGAFF; DNA: TGTGCCAGCAGCGGCGTAGGGAGAGGAGCTTTCTTT
size: NA; J: TRBJ2-1; D: NA; V: TRBV7-2; CDR3: CASSRGSLSPTYNEQFF; DNA: TGTGCCAGCAGCAGGGGGAGTCTCTCCCCTACCTACAATGAGCAGTTCTTC
size: NA; J: TRBJ2-2; D: TRBD1; V: TRBV19; CDR3: CASSLDRGNTGELFF; DNA: TGTGCCAGTAGCCTGGACAGGGGAAACACCGGGGAGCTGTTTTTT
size: few; J: TRBJ1-1; D: NA; V: TRBV19; CDR3: CASSIRREAEAFF; DNA: TGTGCCAGTAGTATCCGCAGGGAAGCTGAAGCTTTCTTT
size: NA; J: TRBJ1-1; D: NA; V: TRBV11-3; CDR3: CASSPPRGGLAEAFF; DNA: TGTGCCAGCAGCCCACCGCGCGGGGGTCTCGCTGAAGCTTTCTTT
size: NA; J: TRBJ1-1; D: TRBD1; V: TRBV29-1; CDR3: CSVQTGGVGTEAFF; DNA: TGCAGCGTACAGACAGGGGGCGTGGGAACTGAAGCTTTCTTT
size: few; J: TRBJ1-1; D: TRBD1; V: TRBV19; CDR3: CASSLKQGGMNTEAFF; DNA: TGTGCCAGTAGCCTCAAACAGGGGGGGATGAACACTGAAGCTTTCTTT
size: NA; J: TRBJ1-4; D: TRBD1; V: TRBV19; CDR3: CASSDSGDRFNEKLFF; DNA: TGTGCCAGTAGTGACTCCGGGGACAGGTTCAATGAAAAACTGTTTTTT
size: NA; J: TRBJ2-3; D: NA; V: TRBV7-2; CDR3: CASSWGGASGTDTQYF; DNA: TGTGCCAGCAGCTGGGGTGGGGCTAGCGGCACAGATACGCAGTATTTT